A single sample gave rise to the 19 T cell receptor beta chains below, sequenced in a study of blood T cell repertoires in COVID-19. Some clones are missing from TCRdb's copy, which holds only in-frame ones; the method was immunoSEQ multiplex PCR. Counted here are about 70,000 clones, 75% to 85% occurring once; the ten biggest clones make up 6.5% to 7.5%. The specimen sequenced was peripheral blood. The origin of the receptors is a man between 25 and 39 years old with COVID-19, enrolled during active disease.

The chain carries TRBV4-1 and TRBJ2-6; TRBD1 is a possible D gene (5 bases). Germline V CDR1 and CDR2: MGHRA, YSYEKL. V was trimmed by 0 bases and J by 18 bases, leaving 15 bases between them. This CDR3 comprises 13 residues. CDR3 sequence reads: CASSQDWGRASTF. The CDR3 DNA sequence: TGCGCCAGCAGCCAAGATTGGGGCAGAGCTTCGACTTTC.

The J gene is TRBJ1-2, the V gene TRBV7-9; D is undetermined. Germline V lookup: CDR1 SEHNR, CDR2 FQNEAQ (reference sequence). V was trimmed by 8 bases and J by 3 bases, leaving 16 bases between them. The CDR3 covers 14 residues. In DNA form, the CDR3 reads TGTGCCAGCGCCCACCCCCTGTCGGACTATGGCTACACCTTC. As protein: CASAHPLSDYGYTF.

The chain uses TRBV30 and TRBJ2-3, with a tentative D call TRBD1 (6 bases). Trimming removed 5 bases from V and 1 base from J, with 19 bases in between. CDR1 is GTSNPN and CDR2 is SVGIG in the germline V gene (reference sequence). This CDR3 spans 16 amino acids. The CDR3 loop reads CAWGLTWQGRTDTQYF. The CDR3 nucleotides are TGTGCCTGGGGGTTAACTTGGCAGGGGCGCACAGATACGCAGTATTTT.

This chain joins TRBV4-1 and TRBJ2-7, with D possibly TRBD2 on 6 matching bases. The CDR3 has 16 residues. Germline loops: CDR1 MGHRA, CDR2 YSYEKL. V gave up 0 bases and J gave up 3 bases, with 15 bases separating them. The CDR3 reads CASSQDLGLKVYEQYF. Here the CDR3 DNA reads TGCGCCAGCAGCCAAGATCTGGGACTGAAAGTCTACGAGCAGTACTTC.

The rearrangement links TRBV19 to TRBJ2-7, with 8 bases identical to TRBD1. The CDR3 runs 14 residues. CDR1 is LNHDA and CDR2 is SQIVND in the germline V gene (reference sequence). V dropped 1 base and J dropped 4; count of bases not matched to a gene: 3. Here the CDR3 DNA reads TGTGCCAGTAGTATAGCACGGACAGGGTACGAGCAGTACTTC. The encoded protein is CASSIARTGYEQYF. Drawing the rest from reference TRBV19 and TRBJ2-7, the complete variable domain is DGGITQSPKYLFRKEGQNVTLSCEQNLNHDAMYWYRQDPGQGLRLIYYSQIVNDFQKGDIAEGYSVSREKKESFPLTVTSAQKNPTAFYLCASSIARTGYEQYFGPGTRLTVT.

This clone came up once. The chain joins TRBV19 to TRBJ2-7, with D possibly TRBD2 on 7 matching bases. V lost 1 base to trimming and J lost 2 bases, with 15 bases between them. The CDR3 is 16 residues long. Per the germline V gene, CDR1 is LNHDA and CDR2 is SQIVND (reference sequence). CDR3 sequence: CASSIGFGGGAYEQYF. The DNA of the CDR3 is TGTGCCAGTAGTATAGGGTTTGGGGGGGGCGCCTACGAGCAGTACTTC.

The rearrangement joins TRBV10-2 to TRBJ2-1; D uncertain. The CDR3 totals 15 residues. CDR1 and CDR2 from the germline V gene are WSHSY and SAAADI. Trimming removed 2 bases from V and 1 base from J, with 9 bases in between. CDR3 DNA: TGCGCCAGCAGTGAGCTTAGCATGTCCTACAATGAGCAGTTCTTC. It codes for CASSELSMSYNEQFF.

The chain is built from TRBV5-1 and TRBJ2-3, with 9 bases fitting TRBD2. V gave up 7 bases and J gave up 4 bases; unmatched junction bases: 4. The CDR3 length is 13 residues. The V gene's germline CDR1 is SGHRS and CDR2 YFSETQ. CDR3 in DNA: TGCGCCAGCGGGGCGGGAGGGTCAGATACGCAGTATTTT. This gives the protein CASGAGGSDTQYF.

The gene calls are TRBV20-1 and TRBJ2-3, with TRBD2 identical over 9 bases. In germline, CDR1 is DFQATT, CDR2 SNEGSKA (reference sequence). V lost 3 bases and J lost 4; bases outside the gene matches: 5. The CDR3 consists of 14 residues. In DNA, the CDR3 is TGCAGTGCTAGTGGTAGCGGGAGTGCAGATACGCAGTATTTT. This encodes CSASGSGSADTQYF.

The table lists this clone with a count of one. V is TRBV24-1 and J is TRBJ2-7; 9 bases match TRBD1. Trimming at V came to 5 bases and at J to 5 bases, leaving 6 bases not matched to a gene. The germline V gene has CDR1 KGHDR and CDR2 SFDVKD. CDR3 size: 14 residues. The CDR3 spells CATSAGQGYDEQYF. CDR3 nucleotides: TGTGCCACCAGTGCGGGACAGGGTTATGACGAGCAGTACTTC.

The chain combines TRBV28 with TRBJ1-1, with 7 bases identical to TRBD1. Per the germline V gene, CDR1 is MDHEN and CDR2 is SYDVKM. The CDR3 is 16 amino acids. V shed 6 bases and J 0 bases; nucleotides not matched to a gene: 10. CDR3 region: CASRPDRASLNTEAFF. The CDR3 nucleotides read TGTGCCAGCAGGCCAGACAGGGCGAGCCTGAACACTGAAGCTTTCTTT. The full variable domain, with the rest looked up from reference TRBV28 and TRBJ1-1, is DVKVTQSSRYLVKRTGEKVFLECVQDMDHENMFWYRQDPGLGLRLIYFSYDVKMKEKGDIPEGYSVSREKKERFSLILESASTNQTSMYLCASRPDRASLNTEAFFGQGTRLTVV.

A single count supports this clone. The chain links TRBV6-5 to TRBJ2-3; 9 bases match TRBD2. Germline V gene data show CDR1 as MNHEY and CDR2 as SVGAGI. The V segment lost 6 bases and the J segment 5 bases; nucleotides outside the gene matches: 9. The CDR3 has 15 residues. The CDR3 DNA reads TGTGCCAGCAGCTGGACTAGCGTTCACAGAGATACGCAGTATTTT. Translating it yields CASSWTSVHRDTQYF.

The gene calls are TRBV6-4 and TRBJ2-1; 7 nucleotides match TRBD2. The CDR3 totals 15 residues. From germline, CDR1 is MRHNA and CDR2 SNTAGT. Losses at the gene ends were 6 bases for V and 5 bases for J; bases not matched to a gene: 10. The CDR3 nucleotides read TGTGCCAGCAGCGGTTATGGCGGGAGCGACAATGAGCAGTTCTTC. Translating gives CASSGYGGSDNEQFF.

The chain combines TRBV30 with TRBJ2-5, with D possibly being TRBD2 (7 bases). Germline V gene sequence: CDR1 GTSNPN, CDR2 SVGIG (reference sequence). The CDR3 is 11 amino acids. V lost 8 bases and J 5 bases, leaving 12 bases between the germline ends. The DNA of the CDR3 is TGTGCCGGGGGGAGGGGGGAGACCCAGTACTTC. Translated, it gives CAGGRGETQYF.

The CDR3, as DNA: TGTGCCAGCAGTGGACAGGCATACGAGCAGTACTTC. It translates to CASSGQAYEQYF. The rearrangement uses TRBV25-1 and TRBJ2-7, with a possible D match to TRBD1 (6 bases). V lost 4 bases and J lost 4, with 8 bases in between. The CDR3 is 12 amino acids. Germline CDR1 and CDR2: MGHDK and SYGVNS.

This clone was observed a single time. The chain's CDR3 is CASSLSLVSADEADTQYF. In DNA form, the CDR3 reads TGTGCCAGCAGTTTATCTCTTGTGAGTGCGGATGAGGCAGATACGCAGTATTTT. The chain is built from TRBV28 and TRBJ2-3; the D is unclear. The ends were cut back, 1 base at V and 4 bases at J, with 21 bases in the middle. Germline V gene sequence: CDR1 MDHEN, CDR2 SYDVKM. The CDR3 runs 18 residues.

The CDR3 region has the DNA TGTGCCAGCTCTCTCAATGGCGGGGATAATAGTTACACTGAAGCTTTCTTT. Translation: CASSLNGGDNSYTEAFF. The chain employs TRBV18 and TRBJ1-1; D is undetermined. The length of the CDR3 is 17 residues. Per the germline V gene, CDR1 is KGHSH and CDR2 is LQKENI. V was cut by 6 bases and J by 3 bases, with 23 bases left in between.

The CDR3 reads CASRIPGGWYTF. CDR3 sequence (DNA): TGTGCCAGCAGAATCCCGGGGGGTTGGTACACCTTC. The rearrangement links TRBV6-5 to TRBJ1-2, with D possibly being TRBD1 (5 bases). The ends were cut back, 6 bases at V and 11 bases at J, with 16 bases in the middle. CDR1 and CDR2 (germline): MNHEY, SVGAGI. The CDR3 is 12 amino acids.

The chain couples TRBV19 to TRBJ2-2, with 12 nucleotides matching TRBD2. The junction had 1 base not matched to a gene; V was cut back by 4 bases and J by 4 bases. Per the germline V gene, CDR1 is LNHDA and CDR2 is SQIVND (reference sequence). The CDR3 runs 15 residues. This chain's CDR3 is CASSRLAGATGELFF. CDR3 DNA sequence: TGTGCCAGTAGTAGACTAGCGGGAGCCACCGGGGAGCTGTTTTTT.